The 21 T cell receptor beta chains below come from one sample, sequenced in a study of early T cells in non-severe SARS-CoV-2 infection. TCRdb reprocessed the 5' RACE reads with MiXCR, giving one entry per CDR3 protein. Of 70,000 to 85,000 distinct CDR3 sequences listed, roughly an eighth are singletons. The sequenced sample was whole blood. The receptors were sampled from an adult who was a healthcare worker with PCR-confirmed SARS-CoV-2 infection or an uninfected control (not recorded which).

The chain carries TRBV19 and TRBJ2-3; TRBD2 matches at 7 bases. From germline, CDR1 is LNHDA and CDR2 SQIVND (reference sequence). The CDR3 totals 16 residues. V shed 3 bases and J 3 bases; nucleotides not matched to a gene: 9. CDR3 in amino acids: CASSIARLALTDTQYF. The DNA of the CDR3 is TGTGCCAGTAGTATTGCGAGACTAGCACTTACAGATACGCAGTATTTT.

There are a few counts of this clonotype. The V call is TRBV6-5, the J call TRBJ2-1; 9 bases agree with TRBD2. The CDR3 is 16 residues long. Germline assignment: CDR1 MNHEY and CDR2 SVGAGI. V lost 4 bases, J lost 3 bases, and 7 bases stayed unmatched. The CDR3 here is CASSSGLAGYYNEQFF. CDR3 nucleotides: TGTGCCAGCAGTTCGGGCCTAGCGGGGTACTACAATGAGCAGTTCTTC.

This chain joins TRBV9 and TRBJ2-1, with 10 bases identical to TRBD2. Germline loops: CDR1 SGDLS, CDR2 YYNGEE. Trimming cost V 2 bases and J 4 bases; bases outside gene matches: 9. This CDR3 has 17 amino acids. CDR3 in amino acids: CASSVAGTSDIYNEQFF. In DNA form, the CDR3 reads TGTGCCAGCAGCGTTGCAGGGACTAGCGACATATACAATGAGCAGTTCTTC. The full variable domain, in which reference TRBV9 and TRBJ2-1 provide the parts outside the CDR3, is DSGVTQTPKHLITATGQRVTLRCSPRSGDLSVYWYQQSLDQGLQFLIQYYNGEERAKGNILERFSAQQFPDLHSELNLSSLELGDSALYFCASSVAGTSDIYNEQFFGPGTRLTVL.

This clonotype has only a few counts. The chain links TRBV10-3 to TRBJ2-3; 7 bases map to TRBD2. With 3 bases clipped from V and 2 bases from J, the junction kept 8 bases outside the gene matches. Germline loops: CDR1 ENHRY, CDR2 SYGVKD. The CDR3 contains 16 residues. The DNA for the CDR3 is TGTGCCATCAGTGATGGCGGGAGAGGTTCCACAGATACGCAGTATTTT. This sequence encodes CAISDGGRGSTDTQYF.

The sample holds many counts of this clonotype. The rearrangement links TRBV4-3 to TRBJ1-3, with D uncertain. This CDR3 is built from 15 residues. Germline CDR1 is LGHNA and CDR2 is YSLEER. V was shortened by 4 bases and J by 4 bases, with 14 bases between the two germline ends. CDR3 amino acids: CASSPQRPLGNTIYF. For the CDR3, the DNA is TGCGCCAGCAGCCCCCAGAGGCCTTTGGGAAACACCATATATTTT.

This clonotype was detected ten times or more. This sequence joins TRBV25-1 and TRBJ1-1; no firm D call. The germline V gene encodes CDR1 MGHDK and CDR2 SYGVNS. Trimming shortened V by 1 base and J by 3 bases, and 9 bases separated the two germline ends. The CDR3 extends over 14 amino acids. This CDR3 is CASSEFGGDTEAFF. In nucleotides, the CDR3 is TGTGCCAGCAGTGAATTTGGCGGGGACACTGAAGCTTTCTTT.

This clonotype has a handful of counts. The chain recombines TRBV7-9 with TRBJ1-2; D ambiguous. The CDR3 has 13 amino acids. Germline CDR1 reads SEHNR; CDR2 reads FQNEAQ (reference sequence). Between the trimmed V and J ends, which lost 5 bases and 8 bases, there was a span of 15 bases. Written as DNA, the CDR3 is TGTGCCAGCAGCGTAACCGCGGGCATGGGCTACACCTTC. The encoded protein is CASSVTAGMGYTF.

This clonotype occurred many times. This chain uses TRBV20-1 with TRBJ2-1; 8 nucleotides match TRBD1. The CDR3 spans 16 residues. Per the germline V gene, CDR1 is DFQATT and CDR2 is SNEGSKA (reference sequence). V lost 0 bases to trimming and J lost 8 bases; unmatched junction nucleotides: 12. DNA of the CDR3: TGCAGTGCTAGAGATCTCGGGACAGGCATAGGGGATGAGCAGTTCTTC. Amino acids: CSARDLGTGIGDEQFF.

The J gene is TRBJ2-4, the V gene TRBV11-2; D is perhaps TRBD2 (7 bases). Trimming stripped 3 bases from V and 0 bases from J, with 18 bases between. The CDR3 runs to 18 residues. Germline V gene sequence: CDR1 SGHAT, CDR2 FQNNGV. This CDR3 is CASSLLRGGGLAKNIQYF. For the CDR3, the DNA is TGTGCCAGCAGCTTGCTCAGGGGAGGGGGGCTAGCCAAAAACATTCAGTACTTC.

The V and J genes are TRBV6-6 and TRBJ1-1; no definite D call. Between the trimmed V and J ends, which lost 3 bases and 0 bases, there was a span of 2 bases. The CDR3 sequence is 12 residues long. Germline V lookup: CDR1 MNHNY, CDR2 SVGAGI (reference sequence). CDR3 bases: TGTGCCAGCAGTTATCTGAACACTGAAGCTTTCTTT. It codes for CASSYLNTEAFF.

On this clonotype: A single base separates this from a much larger clone, so it may be a read error. V gene TRBV7-3 combines with J gene TRBJ1-6, with no clear D. Trimming left V 2 bases short and J 8 bases short, with 7 bases between. The CDR3 is 13 amino acids. The germline CDR1 and CDR2 sequences are SGHTA and FQGTGA. The DNA for the CDR3 is TGTGCCAGCAGCTTACAGGCGGATTCACCCCTCCACTTT. This codes for CASSLQADSPLHF. The full variable domain, in which reference TRBV7-3 and TRBJ1-6 provide the parts outside the CDR3, is GAGVSQTPSNKVTEKGKYVELRCDPISGHTALYWYRQSLGQGPEFLIYFQGTGAADDSGLPNDRFFAVRPEGSVSTLKIQRTERGDSAVYLCASSLQADSPLHFGNGTRLTVT.

The CDR3: CASSLYTNYGYTF. The CDR3 bases are TGTGCCAGCAGCTTGTACACCAACTATGGCTACACCTTC. The chain joins TRBV5-6 to TRBJ1-2, with D unresolved. This CDR3 region has 13 residues. The germline gives CDR1 SGHDT, CDR2 YYEEEE. Trimming stripped 1 base from V and 2 bases from J, with 6 bases between. The full variable domain, in which reference TRBV5-6 and TRBJ1-2 provide the parts outside the CDR3, is DAGVTQSPTHLIKTRGQQVTLRCSPKSGHDTVSWYQQALGQGPQFIFQYYEEEERQRGNFPDRFSGHQFPNYSSELNVNALLLGDSALYLCASSLYTNYGYTFGSGTRLTVV.

V is TRBV6-5 and J is TRBJ2-7, with D perhaps TRBD1 (5 bases). Germline V CDR1 and CDR2: MNHEY, SVGAGI. CDR3 length: 13 residues. Trimming took off 10 bases at V and 1 base at J, with 14 bases between the two ends. CDR3 nucleotides: TGTGCCACCCGGCTAAGGGGATCCTACGAGCAGTACTTC. Its protein is CATRLRGSYEQYF.

The chain carries TRBV6-5 and TRBJ2-2; D gene ambiguous. The CDR3 covers 15 residues. V lost 7 bases and J 5 bases, leaving 17 bases between the germline ends. Germline-derived CDR1 and CDR2 are MNHEY and SVGAGI. The CDR3 sequence: CASIHVGSGTGELFF. The CDR3 DNA reads as TGTGCCAGCATTCACGTGGGTAGTGGGACCGGGGAGCTGTTTTTT.

This clonotype was observed a few times. The chain is built from TRBV6-2 or TRBV6-3 and TRBJ2-7, with D hard to call. Trimming cost V 2 bases and J 3 bases, with 8 bases left between them. CDR1 and CDR2 from the germline V gene are MNHEY and SVGEGT. CDR3 length equals 13 residues. The CDR3 protein is CASSYSTDYEQYF. CDR3 nucleotides: TGTGCCAGCAGTTACAGTACGGACTACGAGCAGTACTTC.

This clonotype was found a few times. This chain connects TRBV10-3 to TRBJ2-7, with D possibly being TRBD1 (5 bases). From germline, CDR1 is ENHRY and CDR2 SYGVKD. This CDR3 has 16 residues. V lost 2 bases and J 4 bases, leaving 18 bases between the germline ends. The CDR3 sequence: CAISEPGQGDEYEQYF. The CDR3 DNA is TGTGCCATCAGTGAGCCAGGGCAAGGCGACGAGTACGAGCAGTACTTC.

A few counts support this clonotype. The chain has TRBV5-6 and TRBJ2-4; the match to TRBD2 covers 9 bases. This CDR3 contains 15 residues. CDR1 and CDR2 from the germline V gene are SGHDT and YYEEEE. V was pared by 5 bases and J by 1 base, with 4 bases of the junction left unmatched. This chain's CDR3 is CASRPGLAAKNIQYF. CDR3 bases: TGTGCCAGCAGACCCGGACTAGCGGCCAAAAACATTCAGTACTTC.

The chain has TRBV20-1 and TRBJ2-2; possible D gene TRBD2, 5 bases. The CDR3 has 12 residues. Germline CDR1 is DFQATT and CDR2 is SNEGSKA (reference sequence). The V end lost 4 bases, the J end lost 6 bases, and 9 bases lay between the germline ends. For the CDR3, the DNA is TGCAGTGCTACGAAGGGAGCCGGGGAGCTGTTTTTT. The encoded protein is CSATKGAGELFF.

The CDR3 nucleotides read TGCAGTGCTAGAGCAGGGGGCTATGGCTACACCTTC. Its protein is CSARAGGYGYTF. The chain joins TRBV20-1 to TRBJ1-2; 7 nucleotides align to TRBD1. This CDR3 contains 12 residues. The V gene's germline CDR1 is DFQATT and CDR2 SNEGSKA (reference sequence). V was pared by 1 base and J by 4 bases, with 0 bases of the junction left unmatched.

This clonotype was observed a handful of times. This rearrangement joins TRBV5-4 to TRBJ2-3; D remains ambiguous. The ends were cut back, 1 base at V and 2 bases at J, with 8 bases in the middle. This CDR3 has 14 amino acids. Germline loops: CDR1 SGHNT, CDR2 YYREEE (reference sequence). The CDR3 sequence is CASSLRETTDTQYF. The CDR3 region has the DNA TGTGCCAGCAGCTTGCGAGAAACCACAGATACGCAGTATTTT.

The gene calls are TRBV28 and TRBJ2-7, with 7 bases that match TRBD1. With V trimmed by 8 bases and J by 2 bases, 6 bases remained unmatched. The CDR3 consists of 13 residues. Germline V gene data show CDR1 as MDHEN and CDR2 as SYDVKM. The CDR3 region is CASAGTDPYEQYF. Here the CDR3 DNA reads TGTGCCAGCGCCGGGACAGACCCCTACGAGCAGTACTTC.